This T cell receptor beta chain is drawn from a study of cytomegalovirus exposure and HLA in healthy donors. Study-level background: As released early, the data held 70 million to 95 million unique TCRs from HLA-typed donors. Study conclusions and caveats: A later analysis reportedly found that, within productive TCRs, an Asian-associated ancestry cluster had fewer N-insertions than the mean observed across the approximately 700 donors.

Notes on this clone: Its antigen is not identified.

The study ran its PCR with 60 Vbeta and 13 Jbeta primers. Some clones are missing from TCRdb's copy, which holds only in-frame ones; the method was immunoSEQ multiplex PCR. This table has more than 80,000 clones, 70% to 80% appearing once. CDR1 and CDR2 (germline): GTSNPN, SVGIG (reference sequence). This CDR3 region has 14 residues. Trimming took 7 bases from V and 6 from J; bases not matched to a gene: 9. Each donor was nominally healthy when sampled (though unrecorded immune exposures were likely). This clonotype originated in a female donor in good health and CMV-seronegative. This chain links TRBV30 with TRBJ1-6, with 7 bases that match TRBD1. The material sequenced was PBMCs. The CDR3 loop reads CASNPGTVNSPLHF. Written as DNA, the CDR3 is TGTGCCTCCAACCCCGGGACAGTTAATTCACCCCTCCACTTT.